Listed below are T cell receptor beta chains from one sample, sequenced in a study of Graves' ophthalmopathy and Graves' hyperthyroidism. TCRdb passed the multiplex PCR reads through MiXCR, listing each CDR3 protein once. The top ten hold over 2.5% of the sample, which has around 600,000 distinct CDR3 sequences, about 40% seen once. Sample: peripheral blood. The receptors here all came from an adult man with Graves' ophthalmopathy. Both conserved end residues are part of each CDR3. The D gene is left open where the match is weak. For some rows the clone size is stated as once, few or many, or as a class when expanded; others skip it.

clone_size: .
v_call: TRBV24-1
d_call: TRBD1
j_call: TRBJ2-1
cdr3_aa: CATSEAGQGAVNEQFF
cdr3_nt: TGTGCCACCAGTGAAGCGGGACAGGGGGCAGTCAATGAGCAGTTCTTC

clone_size: many
v_call: TRBV6-6
d_call: .
j_call: TRBJ1-5
cdr3_aa: CASSGGGVQPQHF
cdr3_nt: TGTGCCAGCAGTGGGGGGGGCGTTCAGCCCCAGCATTTT

clone_size: .
v_call: TRBV9
d_call: .
j_call: TRBJ2-6
cdr3_aa: CASSVDGTIQSGANVLTF
cdr3_nt: TGTGCCAGCAGCGTAGACGGGACAATCCAATCTGGGGCCAACGTCCTGACTTTC

clone_size: many
v_call: TRBV5-6
d_call: .
j_call: TRBJ2-5
cdr3_aa: CASSFFRRGRGETQYF
cdr3_nt: TGTGCCAGCAGCTTCTTCCGTCGGGGGCGCGGTGAGACCCAGTACTTC

clone_size: .
v_call: TRBV29-1
d_call: .
j_call: TRBJ2-5
cdr3_aa: CSVEGGIQETQYF
cdr3_nt: TGCAGCGTTGAAGGCGGGATACAAGAGACCCAGTACTTC

clone_size: .
v_call: TRBV29-1
d_call: .
j_call: TRBJ2-5
cdr3_aa: CSVDNQYF
cdr3_nt: TGCAGCGTTGACAACCAGTACTTC

clone_size: many
v_call: TRBV5-5
d_call: .
j_call: TRBJ2-7
cdr3_aa: CASSLIASEQYF
cdr3_nt: TGTGCCAGCAGCTTGATAGCCTCCGAGCAGTACTTC

clone_size: .
v_call: TRBV19
d_call: .
j_call: TRBJ2-7
cdr3_aa: CASSIGQNYEQYF
cdr3_nt: TGTGCCAGTAGTATCGGACAAAACTACGAGCAGTACTTC

clone_size: many
v_call: TRBV19
d_call: .
j_call: TRBJ2-6
cdr3_aa: CASWRNSGANVLTF
cdr3_nt: TGTGCCAGTTGGCGGAACTCTGGGGCCAACGTCCTGACTTTC

clone_size: many
v_call: TRBV24-1
d_call: .
j_call: TRBJ1-2
cdr3_aa: CATSDGSSYGYTF
cdr3_nt: TGTGCCACCAGTGATGGCAGTTCTTATGGCTACACCTTC

clone_size: few
v_call: TRBV7-9
d_call: TRBD1
j_call: TRBJ1-1
cdr3_aa: CASSLARQGPTEAFF
cdr3_nt: TGTGCCAGCAGCTTAGCCCGACAGGGCCCCACTGAAGCTTTCTTT

clone_size: many
v_call: TRBV4-3
d_call: .
j_call: TRBJ1-1
cdr3_aa: CASSQDLGGRNTEAFF
cdr3_nt: TGCGCCAGCAGCCAAGATCTCGGTGGCAGGAACACTGAAGCTTTCTTT

clone_size: .
v_call: TRBV5-1
d_call: .
j_call: TRBJ2-7
cdr3_aa: CASSYGEAGTYEQYF
cdr3_nt: TGTGCCAGCAGTTACGGAGAGGCTGGCACCTACGAGCAGTACTTC

clone_size: few
v_call: TRBV18
d_call: TRBD1
j_call: TRBJ1-1
cdr3_aa: CASSTYRGLDTEAFF
cdr3_nt: TGTGCCAGCTCCACCTACAGGGGACTAGACACTGAAGCTTTCTTT

clone_size: few
v_call: TRBV6-1
d_call: .
j_call: TRBJ2-7
cdr3_aa: CASSLRASAYEQYF
cdr3_nt: TGTGCCAGCAGTCTGCGGGCCAGCGCCTACGAGCAGTACTTC

clone_size: many
v_call: TRBV7-2
d_call: .
j_call: TRBJ1-3
cdr3_aa: CASSLWGNTIYF
cdr3_nt: TGTGCCAGCAGCTTATGGGGAAACACCATATATTTT

clone_size: many
v_call: TRBV29-1
d_call: .
j_call: TRBJ1-2
cdr3_aa: CSVEATSYGYTF
cdr3_nt: TGCAGCGTTGAGGCCACAAGCTATGGCTACACCTTC

clone_size: few
v_call: TRBV7-9
d_call: TRBD2
j_call: TRBJ2-7
cdr3_aa: CASSPGGSGGNEQYF
cdr3_nt: TGTGCCAGCAGCCCCGGGGGGTCGGGGGGGAACGAGCAGTACTTC

clone_size: once
v_call: TRBV6-4
d_call: TRBD1
j_call: TRBJ2-6
cdr3_aa: CAIRGGQGAAGANVLTF
cdr3_nt: TGTGCCATCAGGGGTGGACAGGGGGCTGCTGGGGCCAACGTCCTGACTTTC

clone_size: many
v_call: TRBV7-9
d_call: .
j_call: TRBJ2-7
cdr3_aa: CASSSTTSSYEQYF
cdr3_nt: TGTGCCAGCAGCTCCACGACTAGCTCCTACGAGCAGTACTTC

clone_size: few
v_call: TRBV20-1
d_call: .
j_call: TRBJ2-7
cdr3_aa: CSAQGGRERGNEQYF
cdr3_nt: TGCAGTGCCCAGGGGGGCAGGGAGAGGGGAAACGAGCAGTACTTC

clone_size: .
v_call: TRBV29-1
d_call: TRBD1
j_call: TRBJ1-2
cdr3_aa: CRQGAHYGYTF
cdr3_nt: TGCAGACAGGGGGCCCACTATGGCTACACCTTC

clone_size: few
v_call: TRBV5-6
d_call: .
j_call: TRBJ1-2
cdr3_aa: CASSPRAGAPPDGYTF
cdr3_nt: TGTGCCAGCAGCCCCAGGGCGGGGGCCCCACCGGATGGCTACACCTTC

clone_size: few
v_call: TRBV7-2
d_call: TRBD1
j_call: TRBJ2-7
cdr3_aa: CASSPGQLFYEQYF
cdr3_nt: TGTGCCAGCAGCCCGGGACAGTTATTCTACGAGCAGTACTTC

clone_size: .
v_call: TRBV5-5
d_call: TRBD2
j_call: TRBJ2-7
cdr3_aa: CASSQQTLAGGLYEQYF
cdr3_nt: TGTGCCAGCAGTCAACAGACACTAGCGGGGGGTTTATACGAGCAGTACTTC

clone_size: many
v_call: TRBV6-6
d_call: .
j_call: TRBJ1-1
cdr3_aa: CASSYSVYMNTEAFF
cdr3_nt: TGTGCCAGCAGTTACTCGGTGTACATGAACACTGAAGCTTTCTTT

clone_size: many
v_call: TRBV10-3
d_call: TRBD1
j_call: TRBJ2-7
cdr3_aa: CAISVGQGNYEQYF
cdr3_nt: TGTGCCATCAGTGTGGGACAGGGTAACTACGAGCAGTACTTC

clone_size: many
v_call: TRBV10-3
d_call: .
j_call: TRBJ2-7
cdr3_aa: CASSYQKGRKQYF
cdr3_nt: TGTGCCAGCAGTTACCAAAAGGGGCGGAAGCAGTACTTC

clone_size: many
v_call: TRBV20-1
d_call: .
j_call: TRBJ1-2
cdr3_aa: CSARGAPGYTF
cdr3_nt: TGCAGTGCTAGAGGAGCGCCGGGCTACACCTTC

clone_size: many
v_call: TRBV7-3
d_call: TRBD1
j_call: TRBJ1-2
cdr3_aa: CASGTGGGYTF
cdr3_nt: TGTGCCAGTGGGACAGGGGGAGGCTACACCTTC

clone_size: .
v_call: TRBV15
d_call: .
j_call: TRBJ1-2
cdr3_aa: CATSRGLNSGYTF
cdr3_nt: TGTGCCACCAGCAGAGGACTAAACAGTGGCTACACCTTC

clone_size: many
v_call: TRBV7-9
d_call: .
j_call: TRBJ2-2
cdr3_aa: CASQPTGELFF
cdr3_nt: TGTGCCAGCCAACCCACCGGGGAGCTGTTTTTT

clone_size: many
v_call: TRBV5-1
d_call: .
j_call: TRBJ1-2
cdr3_aa: CASSLTSPNYGYTF
cdr3_nt: TGCGCCAGCAGCTTAACAAGTCCCAACTATGGCTACACCTTC

clone_size: few
v_call: TRBV20-1
d_call: .
j_call: TRBJ2-2
cdr3_aa: CSARVQGNTGELFF
cdr3_nt: TGCAGTGCCAGAGTACAGGGCAACACCGGGGAGCTGTTTTTT

clone_size: many
v_call: TRBV7-2
d_call: TRBD2
j_call: TRBJ2-7
cdr3_aa: CASSSWTSSNYEQYF
cdr3_nt: TGTGCCAGCAGCTCCTGGACTAGCTCCAACTACGAGCAGTACTTC

clone_size: .
v_call: TRBV7-9
d_call: .
j_call: TRBJ1-2
cdr3_aa: CAGSLEGDPRLPYGYTF
cdr3_nt: TGTGCCGGCAGCTTAGAGGGTGACCCCCGACTCCCCTATGGCTACACCTTC

clone_size: many
v_call: TRBV11-2
d_call: TRBD2
j_call: TRBJ2-5
cdr3_aa: CASSLAGGGGETQYF
cdr3_nt: TGTGCCAGCAGCTTAGCCGGGGGCGGGGGGGAGACCCAGTACTTC